This TCR beta chain is from a study of blood T cells in healthy people across ages (dated by TCRdb to between 2015 and 2016). The study in broad terms: Template switching captured roughly one uniquely barcoded TCR beta cDNA molecule per two T cells in model experiments. To track age-related changes in TCR beta repertoire diversity, the study relied on deep sequencing normalized with unique cDNA molecular identifiers. Four age groups were formed from the donors: young (average roughly 16 years), middle-aged (approximately 39), aged (roughly 58) and long-lived (around 82). The study analyzed two additional independent replicas of 1 million unique cDNA reads from the same blood draw for two donors, one aged 18 to 29 and one aged 80 or older.

The CDR3 spans 15 residues, from the cysteine through the phenylalanine. The DNA shown is the 45-base CDR3, in frame from base 1. The germline V gene supplies CDR1 SGHTA and CDR2 FQGNSA. V drops 5 bases and J drops 0 bases, leaving 12 bases in between. What the study reported, not specific to this receptor: Because donor CMV infection status was unknown, age-related changes in expanded clonotypes were potentially confounded. Because profiling used bulk unsorted PBMCs, naive and antigen-experienced compartments could not be compared conclusively. As age increased, observed TCR beta diversity per million T cells dropped in a roughly linear way, and a significant reduction was already evident by age roughly 36. Compared with the aged group, the long-lived group had more naive CD4+ T cells, fewer expanded clones and increased TCR diversity, suggesting age selection. Estimates of total diversity based on one million sequenced T cells were considered lower bounds and underestimates. The percentage of naive T cells measured by flow cytometry correlated strongly with observed TCR beta diversity.

Systemically healthy Caucasian individuals from Russia, around 39 in total and aged about 6 to 100 years, were included as donors. Each donor gave ten milliliters of peripheral blood, drawn into EDTA-treated Vacutainer tubes. Ficoll-Paque density-gradient centrifugation was used to isolate PBMCs, with at least 7 million obtained per sample. Trizol reagent was used to extract total RNA from the PBMCs, yielding at least 5.5 micrograms per sample. For every donor, an aliquot of PBMCs went through flow cytometry to measure the percentages of naive CD45RAhigh/CD27high T cells. The method was 5' RACE. TCRdb names Illumina HiSeq 2500 as the instrument used. A second about 7 to 12 cycle PCR used a sample-barcoded 5' primer and a J-beta primer mix. A unique molecular identifier was introduced onto each TCR beta cDNA molecule by a template-switch 5' adaptor carrying 12 random nucleotides. Each sample yielded at least 2.5 million CDR3-containing paired-end reads. All of the RNA was converted into first-strand cDNA using the Mint cDNA synthesis kit, with a TRBC-specific oligonucleotide serving as the primer. After uracil-DNA glycosylase treatment, a first 18-cycle PCR used universal primers M1SS and BC2_uni_R on all cDNA. For the original study's pipeline: Each sample was normalized by randomly selecting 1 million high-quality reads, each carrying a distinct molecular identifier. Instead of being binned into consensus sequences, reads with shared molecular identifiers were discarded. MiTCR, run with a Q25 quality threshold and the strictest error-elimination algorithm, handled CDR3 identification, clonotype clustering and error correction. Lower-bound total TCR beta diversity was estimated with a nonparametric unseen species model using Euler transformation. The public reads were quality trimmed at Q25 with fastp and then assembled into clones with MiXCR by TCRdb, keeping productive beta chains. For every CDR3 protein sequence, its rows merge into one entry that carries the most common genes and DNA. V and J calls and clone size were set by TCRdb, not the authors. Present in this sample are some 800,000 distinct CDR3 sequences, 25% of which were seen just once. Roughly 3.8% of the sample goes to the ten largest clones.

This clonotype was picked up a small number of times. No antigen is known for it. Base qualities are not provided; no much larger clone lies one nucleotide away. Another study also made use of these data, one on T cells of mothers and their children. The second publication reports: Nine systemically healthy Caucasian individuals served as donors, namely three mothers together with their six children. cDNA synthesis used all of the extracted RNA, with roughly 1.5 ug of RNA in each 15 ul reaction. Sample barcodes and 2-4 random nucleotides were added via the M1S primer in the second PCR. Each mother yielded over 9 million TCR beta CDR3 reads and each child 3 million to 3.5 million reads. TCR recombination output is similarly shaped by thymic selection in related and unrelated pairs, with a minor effect exerted by inherited differences. Normalized repertoire overlap in related mother-child pairs was always slightly higher than in unrelated mother-child pairs, but the difference was never significant. Persistent microchimeric T cell clones were not detected, at a sensitivity of about 90 clones per million clonotypes. Deep NGS was used in the study to compare the TCR beta repertoires of mothers and children and to look for features that separate related mother-child pairs from unrelated individuals. The mean age was about 40 +/- 4 years for the mothers and about 12 +/- 4 years for the children. After adapters were ligated using NEBNext reagents, the libraries underwent 100+100 nt paired-end sequencing on an Illumina HiSeq 2000. To prevent cross-contamination, the mother and child libraries were prepared a month apart and were sequenced in separate runs. Between about 500,000 and 2,100,000 distinct TCR beta clonotypes were identified per donor. Naive TCR beta clonotypes were estimated from low-frequency clonotypes matched to each donor's FACS-determined naive share, without sorting.

Sequencing input: blood. This receptor chain uses TRBV7-2 and TRBJ2-3; the D segment cannot be called with confidence. This TCR was recovered from a boy between 10 and 17 years old in good health. The DNA sequence reads TGTGCCAGCAGCCACAGTGGTGGGAGCACAGATACGCAGTATTTT. Translated, it gives CASSHSGGSTDTQYF.